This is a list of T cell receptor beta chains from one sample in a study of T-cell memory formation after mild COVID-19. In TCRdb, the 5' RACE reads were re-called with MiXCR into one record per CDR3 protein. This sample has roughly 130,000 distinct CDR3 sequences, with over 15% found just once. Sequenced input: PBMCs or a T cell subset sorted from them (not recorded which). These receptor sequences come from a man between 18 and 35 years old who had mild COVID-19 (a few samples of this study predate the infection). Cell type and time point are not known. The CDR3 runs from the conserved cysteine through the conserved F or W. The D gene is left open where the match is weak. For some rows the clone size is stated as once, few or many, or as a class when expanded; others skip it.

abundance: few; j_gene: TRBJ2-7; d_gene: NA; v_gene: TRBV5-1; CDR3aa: CASSLSGGDYEQYF; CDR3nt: TGCGCCAGCAGCTTGTCGGGCGGCGACTACGAGCAGTACTTC
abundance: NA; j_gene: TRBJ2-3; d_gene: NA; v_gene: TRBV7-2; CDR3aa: CASSAESTDTQYF; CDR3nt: TGTGCCAGCAGCGCAGAAAGCACAGATACGCAGTATTTT
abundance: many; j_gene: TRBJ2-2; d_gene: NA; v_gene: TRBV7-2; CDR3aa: CASSSSTGELFF; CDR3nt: TGTGCCAGCAGCTCATCTACCGGGGAGCTGTTTTTT
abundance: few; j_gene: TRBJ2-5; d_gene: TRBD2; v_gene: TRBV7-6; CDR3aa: CASSLGGALETQYF; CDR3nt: TGTGCCAGCAGCCTCGGGGGGGCGCTGGAGACCCAGTACTTC
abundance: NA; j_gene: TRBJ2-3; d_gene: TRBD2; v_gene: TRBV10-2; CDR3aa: CASSKLAGAITDTQYF; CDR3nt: TGCGCCAGCAGCAAGCTAGCGGGGGCGATCACAGATACGCAGTATTTT
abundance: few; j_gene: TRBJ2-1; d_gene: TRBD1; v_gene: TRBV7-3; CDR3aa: CASSRAPGQGEAPEQFF; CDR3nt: TGTGCCAGCAGCCGCGCCCCCGGACAGGGGGAGGCCCCTGAGCAGTTCTTC
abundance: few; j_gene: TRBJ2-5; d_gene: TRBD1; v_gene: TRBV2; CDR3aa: CASSERGRGTQYF; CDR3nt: TGTGCCAGCAGTGAGAGGGGGCGAGGGACCCAGTACTTC
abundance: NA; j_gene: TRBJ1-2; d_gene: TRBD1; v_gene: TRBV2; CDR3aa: CASTRDREANYGYTF; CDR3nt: TGTGCCAGCACCAGAGACAGGGAAGCTAACTATGGCTACACCTTC
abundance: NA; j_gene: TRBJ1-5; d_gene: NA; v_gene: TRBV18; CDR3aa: CASANSNQPQHF; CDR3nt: TGTGCCAGCGCCAATAGCAATCAGCCCCAGCATTTT
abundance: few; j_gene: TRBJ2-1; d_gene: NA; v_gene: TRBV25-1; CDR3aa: CASSVMTGRYNEQFF; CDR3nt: TGTGCCAGCAGTGTTATGACAGGAAGATACAATGAGCAGTTCTTC
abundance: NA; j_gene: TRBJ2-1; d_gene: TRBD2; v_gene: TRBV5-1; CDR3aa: CASSLYQRGLGEQFF; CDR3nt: TGCGCCAGCAGCTTGTACCAGCGGGGTCTCGGTGAGCAGTTCTTC
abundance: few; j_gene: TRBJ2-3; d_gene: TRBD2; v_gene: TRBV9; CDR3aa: CASSGSGGAIHTDTQYF; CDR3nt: TGTGCCAGCAGCGGTAGCGGGGGGGCCATCCACACAGATACGCAGTATTTT
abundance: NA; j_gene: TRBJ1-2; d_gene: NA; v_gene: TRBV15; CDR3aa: CATSRVEEGYDGYTF; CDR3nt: TGTGCCACCAGCAGAGTTGAGGAAGGGTACGATGGCTACACCTTC
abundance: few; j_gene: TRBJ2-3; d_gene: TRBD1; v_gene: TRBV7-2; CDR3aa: CASSLGTAFTDTQYF; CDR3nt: TGTGCCAGCAGCTTGGGGACAGCCTTCACAGATACGCAGTATTTT
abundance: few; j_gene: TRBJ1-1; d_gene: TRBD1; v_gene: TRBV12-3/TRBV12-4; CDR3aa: CASSAGQGVGPTEAFF; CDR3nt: TGTGCCAGCAGTGCCGGACAGGGCGTAGGTCCAACTGAAGCTTTCTTT
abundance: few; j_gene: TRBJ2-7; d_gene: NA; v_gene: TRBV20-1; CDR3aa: CSAHRDYGLVQYF; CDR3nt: TGCAGTGCGCACAGGGACTATGGATTAGTGCAGTACTTC
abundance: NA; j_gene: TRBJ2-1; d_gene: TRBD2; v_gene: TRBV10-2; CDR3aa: CASHIGGGNEQFF; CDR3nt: TGCGCCAGTCACATCGGGGGGGGCAATGAGCAGTTCTTC
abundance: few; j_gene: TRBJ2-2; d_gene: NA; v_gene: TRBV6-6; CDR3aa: CASSYSSGGELFF; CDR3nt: TGTGCCAGCAGTTACTCCTCGGGGGGGGAGCTGTTTTTT
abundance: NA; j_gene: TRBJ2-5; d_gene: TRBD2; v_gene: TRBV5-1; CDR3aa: CASSRATSGFQETQYF; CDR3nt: TGCGCCAGCAGCCGAGCGACTAGCGGCTTCCAAGAGACCCAGTACTTC
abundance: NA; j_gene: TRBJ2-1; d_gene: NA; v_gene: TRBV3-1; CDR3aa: CASSQVGGENEQFF; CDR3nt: TGTGCCAGCAGCCAAGTCGGGGGAGAAAATGAGCAGTTCTTC
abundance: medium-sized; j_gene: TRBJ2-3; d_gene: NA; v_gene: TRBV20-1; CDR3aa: CSARDYERDTQYF; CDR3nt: TGCAGTGCTAGAGATTACGAACGAGATACGCAGTATTTT
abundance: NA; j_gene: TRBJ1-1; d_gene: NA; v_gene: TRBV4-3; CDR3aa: CASREGWGTEAFF; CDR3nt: TGCGCCAGCAGGGAGGGTTGGGGCACTGAAGCTTTCTTT
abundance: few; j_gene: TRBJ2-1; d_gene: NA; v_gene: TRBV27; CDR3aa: CASSPTRNEQFF; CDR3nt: TGTGCCAGCAGCCCAACGAGGAATGAGCAGTTCTTC
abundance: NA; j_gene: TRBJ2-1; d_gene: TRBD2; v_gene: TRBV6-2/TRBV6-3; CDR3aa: CASSPTRRLAGGYNEQFF; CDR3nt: TGTGCCAGCAGCCCGACAAGAAGACTAGCGGGGGGATACAATGAGCAGTTCTTC
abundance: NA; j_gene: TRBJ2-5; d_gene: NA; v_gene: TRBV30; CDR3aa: CAGGLAQLYQETQYF; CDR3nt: TGTGCCGGGGGGCTGGCCCAGTTGTACCAAGAGACCCAGTACTTC
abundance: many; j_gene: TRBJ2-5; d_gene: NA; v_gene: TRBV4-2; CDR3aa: CASSQGSAGETQYF; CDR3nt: TGTGCCAGCAGCCAAGGGTCGGCGGGGGAGACCCAGTACTTC
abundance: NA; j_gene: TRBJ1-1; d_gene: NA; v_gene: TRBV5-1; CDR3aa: CASSEPTGTAFF; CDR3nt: TGCGCCAGCAGCGAGCCCACAGGGACAGCTTTCTTT
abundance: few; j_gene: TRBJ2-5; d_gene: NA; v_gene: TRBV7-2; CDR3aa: CASSFRGYQETQYF; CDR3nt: TGTGCCAGCAGCTTTCGCGGGTACCAAGAGACCCAGTACTTC
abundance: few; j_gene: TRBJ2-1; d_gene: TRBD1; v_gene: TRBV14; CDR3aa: CASSRPGQGQYEQFF; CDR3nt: TGTGCCAGCAGCCGTCCGGGACAGGGTCAGTATGAGCAGTTCTTC
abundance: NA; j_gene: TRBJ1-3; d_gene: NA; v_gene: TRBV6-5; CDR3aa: CASKREPGNTIYF; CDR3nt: TGTGCCAGCAAGAGGGAACCTGGAAACACCATATATTTT
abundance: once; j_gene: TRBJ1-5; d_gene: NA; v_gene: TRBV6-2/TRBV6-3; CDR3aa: CASRYAQGFNQPQHF; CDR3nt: TGTGCCAGCAGGTACGCCCAGGGGTTCAATCAGCCCCAGCATTTT
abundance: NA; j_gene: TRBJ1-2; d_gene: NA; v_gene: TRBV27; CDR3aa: CATADGFYGYTF; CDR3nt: TGTGCCACCGCGGACGGATTCTATGGCTACACCTTC
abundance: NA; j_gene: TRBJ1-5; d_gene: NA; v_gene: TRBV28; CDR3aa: CASSLFGQPQHF; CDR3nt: TGTGCCAGCAGTTTATTTGGTCAGCCCCAGCATTTT
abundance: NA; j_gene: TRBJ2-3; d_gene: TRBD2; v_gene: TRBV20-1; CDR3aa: CSARLAGGTDTQYF; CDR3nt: TGCAGTGCTAGGCTAGCGGGGGGCACAGATACGCAGTATTTT
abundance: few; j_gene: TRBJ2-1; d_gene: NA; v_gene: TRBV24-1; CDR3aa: CATSDWGYNEQFF; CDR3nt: TGTGCCACCAGTGATTGGGGGTACAATGAGCAGTTCTTC
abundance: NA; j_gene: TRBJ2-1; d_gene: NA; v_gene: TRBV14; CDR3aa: CASSQGTDTYNEQFF; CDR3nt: TGTGCCAGCAGCCAAGGAACAGACACCTACAATGAGCAGTTCTTC
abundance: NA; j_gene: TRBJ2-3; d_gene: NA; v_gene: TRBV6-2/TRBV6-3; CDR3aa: CASGRPGLSTDTQYF; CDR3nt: TGTGCCAGCGGCAGACCTGGTCTGAGCACAGATACGCAGTATTTT
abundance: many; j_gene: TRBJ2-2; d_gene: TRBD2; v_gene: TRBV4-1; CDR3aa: CASSQAPGGYGELFF; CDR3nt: TGCGCCAGCAGCCAAGCCCCGGGGGGGTATGGGGAGCTGTTTTTT
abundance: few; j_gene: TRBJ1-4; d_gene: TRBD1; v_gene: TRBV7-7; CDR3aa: CASSLSLGQGGLFF; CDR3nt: TGTGCTAGCAGCTTATCTCTGGGACAGGGGGGACTGTTTTTT
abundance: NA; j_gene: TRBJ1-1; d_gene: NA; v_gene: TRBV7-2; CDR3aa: CASSLNRNTEAFF; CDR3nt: TGTGCCAGCAGCTTAAACAGGAACACTGAAGCTTTCTTT